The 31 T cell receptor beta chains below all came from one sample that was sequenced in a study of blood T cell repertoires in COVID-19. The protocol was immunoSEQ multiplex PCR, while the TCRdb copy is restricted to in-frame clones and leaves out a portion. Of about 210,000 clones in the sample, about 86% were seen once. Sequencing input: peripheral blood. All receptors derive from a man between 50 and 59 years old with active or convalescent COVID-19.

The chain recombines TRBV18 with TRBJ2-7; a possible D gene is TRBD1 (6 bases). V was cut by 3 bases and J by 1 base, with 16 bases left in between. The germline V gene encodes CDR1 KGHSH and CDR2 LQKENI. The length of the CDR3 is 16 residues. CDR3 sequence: CASSPGFGTTSYEQYF. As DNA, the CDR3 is TGTGCCAGCTCACCGGGGTTCGGGACAACATCCTACGAGCAGTACTTC.

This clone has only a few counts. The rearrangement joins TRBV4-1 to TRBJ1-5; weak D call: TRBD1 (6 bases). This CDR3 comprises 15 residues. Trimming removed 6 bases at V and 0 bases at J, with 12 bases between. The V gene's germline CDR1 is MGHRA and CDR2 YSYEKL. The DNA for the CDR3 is TGCGCCAGCAGATTACAGGGAAATAGCAATCAGCCCCAGCATTTT. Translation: CASRLQGNSNQPQHF.

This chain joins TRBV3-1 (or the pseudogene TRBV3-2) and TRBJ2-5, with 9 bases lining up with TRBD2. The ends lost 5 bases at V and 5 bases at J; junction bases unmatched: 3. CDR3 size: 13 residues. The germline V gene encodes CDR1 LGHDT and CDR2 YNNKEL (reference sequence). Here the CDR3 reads CASSAGGPETQYF. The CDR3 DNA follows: TGTGCCAGCAGCGCGGGAGGGCCGGAGACCCAGTACTTC.

CDR3 amino acids: CAISQTGTGAQPQHF. The CDR3 DNA reads TGTGCCATCAGCCAGACCGGGACAGGGGCTCAGCCCCAGCATTTT. This chain uses TRBV10-3 with TRBJ1-5, with TRBD1 matching 10 bases. The CDR3 is 15 residues long. CDR1 and CDR2 from the germline V gene are ENHRY and SYGVKD. V trimming: 6 bases; J trimming: 6 bases; junction bases outside the gene matches: 8.

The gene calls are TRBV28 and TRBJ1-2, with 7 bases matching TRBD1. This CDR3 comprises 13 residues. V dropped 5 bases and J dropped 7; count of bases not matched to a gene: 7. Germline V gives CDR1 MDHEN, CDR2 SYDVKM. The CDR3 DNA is TGTGCCAGCAGTGTATCGACAGGGACTGGCTACACCTTC. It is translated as CASSVSTGTGYTF.

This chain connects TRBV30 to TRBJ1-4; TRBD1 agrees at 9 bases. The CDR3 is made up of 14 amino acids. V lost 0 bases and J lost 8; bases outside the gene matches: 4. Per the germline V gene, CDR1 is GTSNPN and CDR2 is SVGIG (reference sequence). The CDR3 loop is CAWSVQGAGEKLFF. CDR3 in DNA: TGTGCCTGGAGTGTACAGGGGGCAGGGGAAAAACTGTTTTTT.

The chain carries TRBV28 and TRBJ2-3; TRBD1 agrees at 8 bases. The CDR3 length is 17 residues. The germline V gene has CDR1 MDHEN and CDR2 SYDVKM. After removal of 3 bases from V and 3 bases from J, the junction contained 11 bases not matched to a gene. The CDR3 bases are TGTGCCAGCAGTTTCCCTCAGGGGGCAGGGAGAACAGATACGCAGTATTTT. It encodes CASSFPQGAGRTDTQYF.

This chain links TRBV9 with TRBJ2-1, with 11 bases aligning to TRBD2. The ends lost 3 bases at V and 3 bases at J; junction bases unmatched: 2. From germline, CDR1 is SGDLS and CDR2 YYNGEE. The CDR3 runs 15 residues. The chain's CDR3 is CASSELAGGYNEQFF. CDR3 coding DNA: TGTGCCAGCAGCGAGCTAGCGGGAGGCTACAATGAGCAGTTCTTC.

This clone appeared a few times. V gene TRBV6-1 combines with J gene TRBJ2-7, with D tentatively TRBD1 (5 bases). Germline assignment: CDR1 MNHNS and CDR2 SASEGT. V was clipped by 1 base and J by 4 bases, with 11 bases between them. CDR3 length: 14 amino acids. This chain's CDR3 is CASSEVNRLYEQYF. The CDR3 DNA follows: TGTGCCAGCAGTGAAGTCAACAGGTTATACGAGCAGTACTTC.

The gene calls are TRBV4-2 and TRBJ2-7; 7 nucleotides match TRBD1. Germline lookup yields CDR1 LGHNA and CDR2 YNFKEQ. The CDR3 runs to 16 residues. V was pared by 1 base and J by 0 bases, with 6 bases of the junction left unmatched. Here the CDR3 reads CASSQAFRDSSYEQYF. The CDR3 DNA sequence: TGTGCCAGCAGCCAAGCCTTCCGGGACAGCTCCTACGAGCAGTACTTC.

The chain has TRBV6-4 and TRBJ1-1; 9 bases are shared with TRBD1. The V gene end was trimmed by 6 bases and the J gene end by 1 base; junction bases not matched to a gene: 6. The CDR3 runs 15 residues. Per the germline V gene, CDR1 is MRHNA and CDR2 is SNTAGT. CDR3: CASRGTGKSNTEAFF. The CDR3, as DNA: TGTGCCAGCAGGGGGACAGGGAAATCGAACACTGAAGCTTTCTTT.

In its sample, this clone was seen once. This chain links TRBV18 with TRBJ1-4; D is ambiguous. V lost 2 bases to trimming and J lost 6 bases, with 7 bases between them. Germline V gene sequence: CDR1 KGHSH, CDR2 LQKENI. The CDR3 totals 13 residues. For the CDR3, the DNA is TGTGCCAGCTCACCAGGTGCGGATGAAAAACTGTTTTTT. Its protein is CASSPGADEKLFF.

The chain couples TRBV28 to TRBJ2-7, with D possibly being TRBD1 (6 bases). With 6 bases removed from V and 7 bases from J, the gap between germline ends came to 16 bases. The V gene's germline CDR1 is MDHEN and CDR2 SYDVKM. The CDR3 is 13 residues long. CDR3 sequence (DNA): TGTGCCAGCAGCAAATCCACAGGGCAGGAGCAGTACTTC. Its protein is CASSKSTGQEQYF.

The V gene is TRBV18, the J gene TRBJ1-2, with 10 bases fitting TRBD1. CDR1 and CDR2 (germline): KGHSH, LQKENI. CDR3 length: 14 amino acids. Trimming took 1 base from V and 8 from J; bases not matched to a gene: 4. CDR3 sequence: CASSPLGTGEGYTF. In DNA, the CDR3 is TGTGCCAGCTCACCACTTGGGACAGGGGAAGGCTACACCTTC.

In nucleotides, the CDR3 is TGTGCCAGCAGGACAGGGCCGGGGAACTACGAGCAGTACTTC. Residues: CASRTGPGNYEQYF. The chain combines TRBV6-5 with TRBJ2-7; 7 positions match TRBD1. This CDR3 comprises 14 residues. Germline loops: CDR1 MNHEY, CDR2 SVGAGI. Trimming took 6 bases from V and 3 from J; bases not matched to a gene: 8.

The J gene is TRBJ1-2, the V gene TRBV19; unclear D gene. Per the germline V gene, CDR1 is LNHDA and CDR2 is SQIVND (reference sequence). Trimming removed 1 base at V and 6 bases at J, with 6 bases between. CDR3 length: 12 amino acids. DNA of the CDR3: TGTGCCAGTAGTATAGTCGGGGATGGCTACACCTTC. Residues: CASSIVGDGYTF.

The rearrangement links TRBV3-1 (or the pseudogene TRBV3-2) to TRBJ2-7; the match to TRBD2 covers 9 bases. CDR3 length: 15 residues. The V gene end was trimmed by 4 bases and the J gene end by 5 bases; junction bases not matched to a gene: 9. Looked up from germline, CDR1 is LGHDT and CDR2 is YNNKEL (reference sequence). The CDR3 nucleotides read TGTGCCAGCAGCCGTTCCTCTAGCGGGACGGACGAGCAGTACTTC. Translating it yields CASSRSSSGTDEQYF.

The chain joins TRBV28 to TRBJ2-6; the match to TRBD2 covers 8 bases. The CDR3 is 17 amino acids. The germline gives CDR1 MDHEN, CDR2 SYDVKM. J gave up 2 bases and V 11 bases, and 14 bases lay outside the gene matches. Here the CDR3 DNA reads TGTGCCCGCCGTGCCGGGAGGGGGGGAACTGGGGCCAACGTCCTGACTTTC. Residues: CARRAGRGGTGANVLTF.

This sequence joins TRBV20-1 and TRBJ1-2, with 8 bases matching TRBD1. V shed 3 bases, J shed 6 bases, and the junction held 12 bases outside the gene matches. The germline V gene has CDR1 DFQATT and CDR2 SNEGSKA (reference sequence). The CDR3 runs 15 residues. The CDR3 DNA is TGCAGTGCTAGTGCCAGGCAGGGGGCTACCCATGGCTACACCTTC. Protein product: CSASARQGATHGYTF.

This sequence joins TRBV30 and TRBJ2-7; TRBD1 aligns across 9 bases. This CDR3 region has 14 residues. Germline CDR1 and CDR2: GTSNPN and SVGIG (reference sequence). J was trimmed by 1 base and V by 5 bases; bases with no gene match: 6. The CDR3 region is CAWSHGTGSYEQYF. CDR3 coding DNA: TGTGCCTGGTCCCACGGGACAGGGTCCTACGAGCAGTACTTC.

The CDR3 region is CASSSGLRQGASYGYTF. The CDR3 nucleotides are TGTGCCAGCAGTTCAGGTTTAAGGCAGGGGGCCAGCTATGGCTACACCTTC. The chain joins TRBV28 to TRBJ1-2, with 8 nucleotides matching TRBD1. The CDR3 consists of 17 residues. CDR1 is MDHEN, CDR2 SYDVKM, per germline. V was clipped by 4 bases and J by 4 bases; unmatched bases: 14.

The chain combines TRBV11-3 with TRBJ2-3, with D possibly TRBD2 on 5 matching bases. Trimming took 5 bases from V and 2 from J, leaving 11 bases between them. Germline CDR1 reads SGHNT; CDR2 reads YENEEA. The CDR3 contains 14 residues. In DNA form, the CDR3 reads TGTGCCAGCAGCGCAAGCGGCTTCACAGATACGCAGTATTTT. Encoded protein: CASSASGFTDTQYF.

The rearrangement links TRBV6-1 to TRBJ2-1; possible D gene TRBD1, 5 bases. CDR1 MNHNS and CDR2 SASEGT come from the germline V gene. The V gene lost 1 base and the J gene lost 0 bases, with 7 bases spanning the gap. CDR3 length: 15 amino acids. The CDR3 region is CASSEGTYSYNEQFF. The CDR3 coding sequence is TGTGCCAGCAGTGAAGGGACATACTCCTACAATGAGCAGTTCTTC.

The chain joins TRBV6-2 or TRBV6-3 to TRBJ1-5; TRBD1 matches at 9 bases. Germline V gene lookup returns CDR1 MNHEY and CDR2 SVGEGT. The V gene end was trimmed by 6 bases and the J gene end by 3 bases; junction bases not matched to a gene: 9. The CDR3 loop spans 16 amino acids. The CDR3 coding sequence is TGTGCCAGCAGCAGGGACAGGGTCCTTTCCAATCAGCCCCAGCATTTT. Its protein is CASSRDRVLSNQPQHF.

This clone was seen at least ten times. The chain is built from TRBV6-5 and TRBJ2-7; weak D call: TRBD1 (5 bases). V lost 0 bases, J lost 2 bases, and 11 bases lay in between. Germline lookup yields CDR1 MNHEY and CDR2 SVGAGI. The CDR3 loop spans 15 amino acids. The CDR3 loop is CASSYSREQPYEQYF. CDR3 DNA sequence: TGTGCCAGCAGTTACTCCAGGGAACAGCCCTACGAGCAGTACTTC.

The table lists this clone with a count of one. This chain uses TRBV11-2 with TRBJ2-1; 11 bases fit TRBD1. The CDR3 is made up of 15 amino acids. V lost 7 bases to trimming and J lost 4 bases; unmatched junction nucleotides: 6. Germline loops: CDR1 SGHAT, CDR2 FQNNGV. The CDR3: CASNPGQGVYNEQFF. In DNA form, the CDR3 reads TGTGCCAGCAACCCGGGACAGGGGGTTTACAATGAGCAGTTCTTC.

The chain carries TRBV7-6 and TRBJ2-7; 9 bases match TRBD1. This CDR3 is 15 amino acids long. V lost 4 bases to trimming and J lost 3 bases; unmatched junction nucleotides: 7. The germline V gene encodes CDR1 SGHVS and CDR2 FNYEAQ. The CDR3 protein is CASSSPGQGFYEQYF. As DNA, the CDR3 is TGTGCCAGCAGCTCTCCGGGACAGGGATTCTACGAGCAGTACTTC.

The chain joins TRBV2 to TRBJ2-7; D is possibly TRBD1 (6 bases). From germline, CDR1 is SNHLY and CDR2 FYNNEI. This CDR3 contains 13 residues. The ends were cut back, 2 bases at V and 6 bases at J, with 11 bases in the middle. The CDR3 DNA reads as TGTGCCAGCAGTGAATTTGGGGGCGGCGAGCAGTACTTC. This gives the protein CASSEFGGGEQYF.

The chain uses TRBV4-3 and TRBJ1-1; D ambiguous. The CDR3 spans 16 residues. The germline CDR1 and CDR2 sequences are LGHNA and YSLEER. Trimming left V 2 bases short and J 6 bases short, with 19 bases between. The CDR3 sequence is CASSQTRTSGSAEAFF. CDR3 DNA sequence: TGCGCCAGCAGCCAAACCCGAACCTCGGGGAGCGCTGAAGCTTTCTTT.

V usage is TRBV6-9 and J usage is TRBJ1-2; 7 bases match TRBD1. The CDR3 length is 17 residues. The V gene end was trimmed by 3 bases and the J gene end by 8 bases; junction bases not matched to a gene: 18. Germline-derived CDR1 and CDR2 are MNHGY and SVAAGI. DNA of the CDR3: TGTGCCAGCAGTTACCCCATCGGACAGGTGCATAGAAGGGGCTACACCTTC. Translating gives CASSYPIGQVHRRGYTF.

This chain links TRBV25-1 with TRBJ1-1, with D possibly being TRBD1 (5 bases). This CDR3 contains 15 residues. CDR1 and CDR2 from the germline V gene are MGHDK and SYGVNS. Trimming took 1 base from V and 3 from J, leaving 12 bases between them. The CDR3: CASSESGYEDTEAFF. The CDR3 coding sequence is TGTGCCAGCAGTGAATCAGGGTATGAGGACACTGAAGCTTTCTTT.